These 21 T cell receptor beta chains came from one sample sequenced in a study of early T cells in non-severe SARS-CoV-2 infection. Via MiXCR, TCRdb re-called the 5' RACE reads, giving one row per CDR3 protein. Of more than 85,000 distinct CDR3 sequences listed, around 16% are singletons. The specimen sequenced was whole blood. These receptors all come from an adult who was a healthcare worker with PCR-confirmed SARS-CoV-2 infection or an uninfected control (not recorded which).

The chain uses TRBV7-9 and TRBJ1-4; D remains unclear. Germline V gene sequence: CDR1 SEHNR, CDR2 FQNEAQ (reference sequence). This CDR3 spans 15 amino acids. With 5 bases removed from V and 3 bases from J, the gap between germline ends came to 13 bases. For the CDR3, the DNA is TGTGCCAGCAGCCTCAGTCAATTGGCTAATGAAAAACTGTTTTTT. Residues: CASSLSQLANEKLFF.

This clonotype was counted ten times or more. CDR3 nucleotide sequence: TGTGCCAGCCATAGAGCGGGGAAATACAATGAGCAGTTCTTC. This encodes CASHRAGKYNEQFF. The chain carries TRBV12-3 or TRBV12-4 and TRBJ2-1; 7 nucleotides line up with TRBD2. The CDR3 has 14 residues. V was clipped by 8 bases and J by 4 bases; unmatched bases: 8.

This clonotype was observed many times. The V call is TRBV28, the J call TRBJ1-5; D not certain. The germline gives CDR1 MDHEN, CDR2 SYDVKM. V was trimmed by 3 bases and J by 7 bases, leaving 10 bases between them. The CDR3 spans 13 residues. Written as DNA, the CDR3 is TGTGCCAGCAGTTTTGCGGGGTACCAGCCCCAGCATTTT. It is translated as CASSFAGYQPQHF.

V usage is TRBV4-3 and J usage is TRBJ2-7, with 9 bases lining up with TRBD1. There are 15 residues in the CDR3. The germline CDR1 and CDR2 sequences are LGHNA and YSLEER. V lost 1 base, J lost 1 base, and 2 bases stayed unmatched. CDR3 loop: CASSQGGQGSYEQYF. DNA of the CDR3: TGCGCCAGCAGCCAAGGCGGACAGGGGTCCTACGAGCAGTACTTC.

Remarks on this clonotype: A single base separates this from a much larger clone, so it may be a read error. Lacking the conserved final phenylalanine or tryptophan, this CDR3 likely reflects a read error. The chain links TRBV12-3 or TRBV12-4 to TRBJ2-7, with 10 positions matching TRBD1. The CDR3 has 13 amino acids. The V segment lost 5 bases and the J segment 6 bases; nucleotides outside the gene matches: 4. The chain's CDR3 is CASSPGQGGEQYY. The CDR3 nucleotides are TGTGCCAGCAGTCCCGGACAGGGGGGCGAGCAGTACTAC.

This sequence joins TRBV5-4 and TRBJ2-5; 7 bases agree with TRBD2. The germline CDR1 and CDR2 sequences are SGHNT and YYREEE (reference sequence). J was trimmed by 4 bases and V by 4 bases; bases with no gene match: 4. The CDR3 is 13 amino acids. DNA for the CDR3: TGTGCCAGCAGCCGGGACTACCTAGAGACCCAGTACTTC. Its translation: CASSRDYLETQYF. The whole variable domain, remainder taken from reference TRBV5-4 and TRBJ2-5, is ETGVTQSPTHLIKTRGQQVTLRCSSQSGHNTVSWYQQALGQGPQFIFQYYREEENGRGNFPPRFSGLQFPNYSSELNVNALELDDSALYLCASSRDYLETQYFGPGTRLLVL.

This clonotype was counted between two and nine times. The chain couples TRBV11-2 to TRBJ2-4, with D possibly being TRBD1 or TRBD2 (7 bases each). The V and J ends lost 2 bases and 1 base respectively, with 21 bases between them. The CDR3 is 19 amino acids. The V gene's germline CDR1 is SGHAT and CDR2 FQNNGV. The CDR3 sequence: CASSLSPKGGGKAKNIQYF. CDR3 nucleotides: TGTGCCAGCAGCTTATCTCCCAAGGGAGGGGGCAAGGCCAAAAACATTCAGTACTTC.

This clonotype was recorded many times. The gene calls are TRBV7-6 and TRBJ2-5, with TRBD2 identical over 8 bases. The CDR3 loop spans 15 amino acids. V was pared by 8 bases and J by 2 bases, with 10 bases of the junction left unmatched. Germline V gene sequence: CDR1 SGHVS, CDR2 FNYEAQ. CDR3 coding DNA: TGTGCCAGCGGCAAACGGGGGGGCAGACAAGAGACCCAGTACTTC. This translates into CASGKRGGRQETQYF.

V gene TRBV12-3 or TRBV12-4 combines with J gene TRBJ2-2; 10 positions match TRBD2. J lost 5 bases, V lost 6 bases, and 21 bases had no gene match. This CDR3 comprises 20 residues. CDR3 sequence (DNA): TGTGCCAGCAGCCGCTCCCCACCGGCAGCGGGGGGGTGGGGGACCGGGGAGCTGTTTTTT. Amino acids: CASSRSPPAAGGWGTGELFF.

The V call is TRBV7-2, the J call TRBJ2-7; weak D call: TRBD1 (5 bases). The CDR3 spans 14 residues. Germline-derived CDR1 and CDR2 are SGHTA and FQGNSA. V lost 1 base to trimming and J lost 2 bases, with 9 bases between them. In nucleotides, the CDR3 is TGTGCCAGCAGCTTAGAGGCAGGGCCCTACGAGCAGTACTTC. The encoded protein is CASSLEAGPYEQYF.

The V call is TRBV11-2, the J call TRBJ2-7, with TRBD2 matching 7 bases. This CDR3 contains 13 residues. Losses at the gene ends were 2 bases for V and 6 bases for J; bases not matched to a gene: 4. Germline values: CDR1 SGHAT, CDR2 FQNNGV. CDR3 region: CASSLILASEQYF. For the CDR3, the DNA is TGTGCCAGCAGCTTAATACTAGCGTCCGAGCAGTACTTC.

The chain uses TRBV6-2 or TRBV6-3 and TRBJ2-7; TRBD1 aligns across 8 bases. The CDR3 spans 12 residues. CDR1 MNHEY and CDR2 SVGEGT come from the germline V gene. V shed 8 bases, J shed 6 bases, and the junction held 6 bases outside the gene matches. This chain's CDR3 is CASGQGVSEQYF. CDR3 DNA: TGTGCCAGCGGACAGGGTGTAAGCGAGCAGTACTTC.

The genes are TRBV18 and TRBJ2-3, with 7 positions matching TRBD2. After removal of 6 bases from V and 1 base from J, the junction contained 7 bases not matched to a gene. Germline lookup yields CDR1 KGHSH and CDR2 LQKENI. This CDR3 contains 15 residues. The CDR3 DNA sequence: TGTGCCAGCTCCCCGAGCGGGATTGGCACAGATACGCAGTATTTT. Translating it yields CASSPSGIGTDTQYF.

This clonotype was seen a few times. This CDR3 reads CASSSSGAPPLWETQYF. The CDR3, as DNA: TGTGCCAGCAGTTCTAGCGGAGCTCCGCCTTTGTGGGAGACCCAGTACTTC. The rearrangement uses TRBV28 and TRBJ2-5, with 7 bases matching TRBD2. The CDR3 totals 17 residues. Unmatched junction bases numbered 16, after V lost 4 bases and J lost 5 bases. Germline CDR1 reads MDHEN; CDR2 reads SYDVKM.

The table lists this clonotype with a few counts. This chain joins TRBV28 and TRBJ2-7; D perhaps matches TRBD1 (6 bases). Germline V gene lookup returns CDR1 MDHEN and CDR2 SYDVKM. The length of the CDR3 is 12 residues. V lost 4 bases, J lost 4 bases, and 8 bases lay in between. CDR3 sequence (DNA): TGTGCCAGCAGTTCGACAGGATACGAGCAGTACTTC. It yields the protein CASSSTGYEQYF. The whole variable domain, filled in from reference TRBV28 and TRBJ2-7, reads DVKVTQSSRYLVKRTGEKVFLECVQDMDHENMFWYRQDPGLGLRLIYFSYDVKMKEKGDIPEGYSVSREKKERFSLILESASTNQTSMYLCASSSTGYEQYFGPGTRLTVT.

This chain joins TRBV27 and TRBJ2-1, with no clear D. Germline V lookup: CDR1 MNHEY, CDR2 SMNVEV (reference sequence). This CDR3 has 13 amino acids. V lost 4 bases, J lost 9 bases, and 13 bases lay in between. The CDR3 nucleotides are TGTGCCAGCAGTTACCGGGTCTCGGGTGAGCAGTTCTTC. It translates to CASSYRVSGEQFF.

This clonotype was counted a few times. The rearrangement uses TRBV7-2 and TRBJ2-5; unclear D gene. Deletions cut 7 bases from V and 2 bases from J, with 5 bases between. This CDR3 is built from 11 residues. Germline assignment: CDR1 SGHTA and CDR2 FQGNSA. CDR3 sequence reads: CASKKQETQYF. DNA for the CDR3: TGTGCCAGCAAGAAACAAGAGACCCAGTACTTC.

This clonotype has at least ten counts. The V and J genes are TRBV6-2 or TRBV6-3 and TRBJ2-3, with TRBD2 matching 10 bases. V lost 2 bases to trimming and J lost 5 bases; unmatched junction nucleotides: 10. The germline gives CDR1 MNHEY, CDR2 SVGEGT. The length of the CDR3 is 17 residues. CDR3 sequence: CASSYDESAGGRDTQYF. The CDR3 DNA reads as TGTGCCAGCAGTTACGATGAATCAGCGGGGGGGAGAGATACGCAGTATTTT.

This clonotype was found many times. The rearrangement uses TRBV5-1 and TRBJ1-2, with D maybe TRBD1 (6 bases). Per germline, CDR1 SGHRS and CDR2 YFSETQ. V was trimmed by 0 bases and J by 0 bases, leaving 6 bases between them. The CDR3 totals 14 residues. The CDR3 region has the DNA TGCGCCAGCAGCTTGGGACAGGCTAACTATGGCTACACCTTC. It is translated as CASSLGQANYGYTF.

This chain connects TRBV10-3 to TRBJ2-3; tentatively, D is TRBD2 (5 bases). CDR1 is ENHRY, CDR2 SYGVKD, per germline. The V end lost 2 bases, the J end lost 2 bases, and 8 bases lay between the germline ends. There are 14 residues in the CDR3. CDR3 coding DNA: TGTGCCATCAGTGAGGGAGCGGCCACAGATACGCAGTATTTT. Amino acids: CAISEGAATDTQYF.

This clonotype was picked up a small number of times. The rearrangement links TRBV27 to TRBJ1-5; D uncertain. Trimming took 3 bases from V and 2 from J, leaving 5 bases between them. The germline V gene has CDR1 MNHEY and CDR2 SMNVEV (reference sequence). This CDR3 contains 13 residues. The CDR3 loop reads CASSFSGNQPQHF. The CDR3 coding sequence is TGTGCCAGCAGTTTTTCGGGCAATCAGCCCCAGCATTTT.